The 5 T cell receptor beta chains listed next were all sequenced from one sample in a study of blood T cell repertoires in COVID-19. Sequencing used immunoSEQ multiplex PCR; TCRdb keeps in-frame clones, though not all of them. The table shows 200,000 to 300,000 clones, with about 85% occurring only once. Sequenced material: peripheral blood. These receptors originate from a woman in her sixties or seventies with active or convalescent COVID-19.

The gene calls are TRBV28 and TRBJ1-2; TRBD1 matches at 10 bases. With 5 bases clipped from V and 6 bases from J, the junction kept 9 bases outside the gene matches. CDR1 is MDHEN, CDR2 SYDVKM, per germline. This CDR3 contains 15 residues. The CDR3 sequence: CASSRPGTGDHGYTF. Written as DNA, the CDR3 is TGTGCCAGCAGTCGTCCCGGGACAGGGGACCATGGCTACACCTTC.

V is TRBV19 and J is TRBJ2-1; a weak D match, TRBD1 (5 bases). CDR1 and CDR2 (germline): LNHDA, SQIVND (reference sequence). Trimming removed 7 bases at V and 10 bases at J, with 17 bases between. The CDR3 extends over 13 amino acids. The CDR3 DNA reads TGTGCCAGTACCCCCCTACACGGACAAGAGCAGTTCTTC. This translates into CASTPLHGQEQFF.

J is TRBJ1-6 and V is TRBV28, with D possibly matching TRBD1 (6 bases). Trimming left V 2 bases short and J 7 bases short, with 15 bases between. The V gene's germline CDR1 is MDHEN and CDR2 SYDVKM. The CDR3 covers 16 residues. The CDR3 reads CASSLAGGQPNSPLHF. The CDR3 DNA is TGTGCCAGCAGTTTAGCGGGGGGCCAGCCAAATTCACCCCTCCACTTT.

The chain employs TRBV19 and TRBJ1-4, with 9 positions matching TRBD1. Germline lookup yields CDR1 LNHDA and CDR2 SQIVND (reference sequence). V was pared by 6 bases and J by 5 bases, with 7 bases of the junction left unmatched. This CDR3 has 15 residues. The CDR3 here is CASSATGGPNEKLFF. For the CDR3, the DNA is TGTGCCAGTAGCGCTACAGGGGGCCCGAATGAAAAACTGTTTTTT.

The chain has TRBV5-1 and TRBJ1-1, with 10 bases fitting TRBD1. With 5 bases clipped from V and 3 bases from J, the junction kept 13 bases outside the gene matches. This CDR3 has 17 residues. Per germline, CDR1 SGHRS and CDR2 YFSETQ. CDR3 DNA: TGCGCCAGCAGAGGCCGGGACAGGGGACCAAGGGACACTGAAGCTTTCTTT. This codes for CASRGRDRGPRDTEAFF.